The sequence of this T cell receptor beta chain was determined in a study of T cells in Graves' hyperthyroidism and ophthalmopathy. Study results and caveats: Most expanded thyroid clonotypes above 0.001 recurred in blood.

Amplification targeted TCR beta CDR3 regions from RNA transcripts. Initially, a first-round RT-PCR of the TCR CDR3 employed the HTBI primer set. TCRdb analysed the multiplex PCR reads with MiXCR anew, one entry per CDR3 protein. The table records roughly 98,000 distinct CDR3 sequences, roughly 37% of them present only once. V trimming: 0 bases; J trimming: 5 bases; junction bases outside the gene matches: 7. There are 16 residues in the CDR3. Looked up from germline, CDR1 is LNHNV and CDR2 is YYDKDF (reference sequence). A remark on this clonotype: Its antigen is still unknown.

Graves' hyperthyroidism without ophthalmopathy progression within 18 months was termed stable. Patients aged 18 to 65 had newly diagnosed hyperthyroidism that had lasted under 2 months. The sample taken for sequencing was peripheral blood or thyroid tissue (not recorded which). The clonotype originates from a woman aged 25 to 39 with Graves' hyperthyroidism. This chain connects TRBV15 to TRBJ1-1; TRBD1 matches at 9 bases. CDR3 sequence reads: CATSRDRGQGKTEAFF. The CDR3 DNA is TGTGCCACCAGCAGAGACAGGGGACAGGGTAAAACTGAAGCTTTCTTT.